The source of this T cell receptor (beta chain) is a study of T-cell memory formation after mild COVID-19. Study background: Most TCR clusters belonged to a single donor.

One entry per CDR3 protein, called by TCRdb with MiXCR from the 5' RACE reads. In the table there are 70,000 to 95,000 distinct CDR3 sequences, 13% of which are singletons. This clonotype has a count of ten or more. The sequence was collected from a man aged 18-30 years who had mild COVID-19 (a few samples of this study predate the infection). Cell type and time point are not known. Sequenced material: PBMCs or a T cell subset sorted from them (not recorded which).

In DNA form, the CDR3 reads TGTGCCAGCAGCTTGGGAGGAGGGGGCTACAATGAGCAGTTCTTC. It specifies CASSLGGGGYNEQFF. V is TRBV11-2 and J is TRBJ2-1; TRBD1 or TRBD2 may be the D gene (6 bases each). With 3 bases removed from V and 3 bases from J, the gap between germline ends came to 12 bases. This CDR3 has 15 residues. Germline loops: CDR1 SGHAT, CDR2 FQNNGV.